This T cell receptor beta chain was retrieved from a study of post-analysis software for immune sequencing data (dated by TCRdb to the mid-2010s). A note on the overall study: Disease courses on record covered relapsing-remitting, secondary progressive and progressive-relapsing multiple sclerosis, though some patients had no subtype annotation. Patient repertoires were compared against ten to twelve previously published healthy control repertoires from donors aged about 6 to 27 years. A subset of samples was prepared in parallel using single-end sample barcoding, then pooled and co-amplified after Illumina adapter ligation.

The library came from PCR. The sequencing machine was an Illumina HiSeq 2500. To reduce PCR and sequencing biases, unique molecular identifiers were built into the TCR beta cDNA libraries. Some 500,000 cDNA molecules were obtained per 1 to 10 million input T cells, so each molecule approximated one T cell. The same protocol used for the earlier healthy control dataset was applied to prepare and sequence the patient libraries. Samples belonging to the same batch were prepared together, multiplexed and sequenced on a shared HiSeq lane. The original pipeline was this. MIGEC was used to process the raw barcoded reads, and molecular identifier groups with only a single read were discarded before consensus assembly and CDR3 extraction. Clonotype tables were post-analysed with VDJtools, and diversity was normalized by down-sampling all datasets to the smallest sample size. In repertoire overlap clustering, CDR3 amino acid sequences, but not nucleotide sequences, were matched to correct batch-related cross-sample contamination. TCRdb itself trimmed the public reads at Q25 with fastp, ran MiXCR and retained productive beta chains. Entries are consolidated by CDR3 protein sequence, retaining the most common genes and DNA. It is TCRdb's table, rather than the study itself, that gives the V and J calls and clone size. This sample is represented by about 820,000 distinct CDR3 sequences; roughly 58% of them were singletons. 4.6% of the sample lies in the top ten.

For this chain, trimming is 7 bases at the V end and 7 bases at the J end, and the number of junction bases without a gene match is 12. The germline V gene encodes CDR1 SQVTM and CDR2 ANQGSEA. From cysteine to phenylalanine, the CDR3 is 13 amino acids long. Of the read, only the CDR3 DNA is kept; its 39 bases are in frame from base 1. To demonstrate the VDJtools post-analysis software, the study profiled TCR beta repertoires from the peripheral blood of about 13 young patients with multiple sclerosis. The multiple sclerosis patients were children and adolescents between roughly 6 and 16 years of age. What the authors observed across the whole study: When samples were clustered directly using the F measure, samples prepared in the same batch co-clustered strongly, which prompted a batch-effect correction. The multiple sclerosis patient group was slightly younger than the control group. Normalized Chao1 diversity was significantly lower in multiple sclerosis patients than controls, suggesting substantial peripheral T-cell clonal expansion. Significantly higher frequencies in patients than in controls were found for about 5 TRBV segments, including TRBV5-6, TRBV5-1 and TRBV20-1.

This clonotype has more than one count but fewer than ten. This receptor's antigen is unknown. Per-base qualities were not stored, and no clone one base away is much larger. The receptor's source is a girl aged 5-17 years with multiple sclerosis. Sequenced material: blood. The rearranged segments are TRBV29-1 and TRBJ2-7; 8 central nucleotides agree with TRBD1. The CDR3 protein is CSARGQGAREQYF. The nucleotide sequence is TGCAGCGCTCGCGGGCAGGGGGCAAGGGAGCAGTACTTC.